One and the same sample provided the 20 T cell receptor beta chains below, sequenced in a study of siplizumab effects on memory and regulatory T cells. Assay: immunoSEQ multiplex PCR; the TCRdb copy retains only in-frame clones and omits some. This table has approximately 91,000 clones, around 95% appearing once. The source material was CD8+ T cells sorted from blood. The origin of the receptors is a human donor in good health.

The V and J genes are TRBV6-5 and TRBJ2-1, with D unresolved. This CDR3 is built from 13 residues. Germline CDR1 MNHEY, CDR2 SVGAGI. Trimming left V 0 bases short and J 5 bases short, with 5 bases between. The CDR3 spells CASSYSEDNEQFF. The CDR3 region has the DNA TGTGCCAGCAGTTACTCCGAGGACAATGAGCAGTTCTTC.

CDR3 nucleotide sequence: TGTGCCAGCAGTGAAGCGCCGGGACAGGGCCCCTTAGGCTACACCTTC. This encodes CASSEAPGQGPLGYTF. This chain joins TRBV6-1 and TRBJ1-2; 9 positions agree with TRBD1. After removal of 0 bases from V and 8 bases from J, the junction contained 10 bases not matched to a gene. This CDR3 is built from 16 residues. Germline V CDR1 and CDR2: MNHNS, SASEGT.

The V and J genes are TRBV28 and TRBJ2-1; possibly TRBD1 for D (6 bases). This CDR3 is 16 amino acids long. The V gene lost 2 bases and the J gene lost 3 bases, with 14 bases spanning the gap. The germline V gene has CDR1 MDHEN and CDR2 SYDVKM. CDR3 sequence reads: CASSLKETGHYNEQFF. DNA of the CDR3: TGTGCCAGCAGTTTAAAGGAGACAGGTCACTACAATGAGCAGTTCTTC.

The V gene is TRBV5-6, the J gene TRBJ1-5, with D maybe TRBD1 (6 bases). Germline CDR1 is SGHDT and CDR2 is YYEEEE. Between the trimmed V and J ends, which lost 5 bases and 2 bases, there was a span of 11 bases. This CDR3 has 14 residues. CDR3 amino acids: CASSRQAGNQPQHF. CDR3 DNA: TGTGCCAGCAGTCGACAGGCGGGCAATCAGCCCCAGCATTTT.

The CDR3: CASSPALTSDFLDKETQYF. The CDR3 DNA is TGTGCCAGCAGCCCAGCTTTGACTAGCGATTTTCTCGACAAGGAGACCCAGTACTTC. The V and J genes are TRBV7-9 and TRBJ2-5, with 8 bases that match TRBD2. Trimming removed 5 bases from V and 5 bases from J; junction bases left unmatched: 22. This CDR3 is built from 19 residues. Germline-derived CDR1 and CDR2 are SEHNR and FQNEAQ (reference sequence).

This clone was seen only once. This sequence joins TRBV5-1 and TRBJ2-5; D unclear. CDR3 size: 14 residues. CDR1 is SGHRS, CDR2 YFSETQ, per germline. V was cut by 1 base and J by 2 bases, with 9 bases left in between. The DNA for the CDR3 is TGCGCCAGCAGCTTGCTACCCCAGCAAGAGACCCAGTACTTC. This sequence encodes CASSLLPQQETQYF.

This clone was detected only a few times. This chain connects TRBV10-1 to TRBJ2-7; D not resolved. The CDR3 spans 14 residues. V shed 6 bases and J shed 3 bases, with 15 bases lying between them. Germline loops: CDR1 WNHNN, CDR2 SYGVQD (reference sequence). The CDR3 nucleotides are TGCGCCAGCAGCCCTTCTTTAAAGGGCTACGAGCAGTACTTC. Its translation: CASSPSLKGYEQYF.

CDR3 region: CASSLGRGGTDTQYF. The CDR3 DNA follows: TGTGCCAGCAGCTTGGGCAGGGGCGGCACAGATACGCAGTATTTT. J is TRBJ2-3 and V is TRBV5-4; maybe TRBD1 (6 bases). The CDR3 consists of 15 residues. Per the germline V gene, CDR1 is SGHNT and CDR2 is YYREEE (reference sequence). The V gene lost 0 bases and the J gene lost 1 base, with 9 bases spanning the gap.

The chain recombines TRBV27 with TRBJ1-4; TRBD1 matches 9 bases. Germline assignment: CDR1 MNHEY and CDR2 SMNVEV (reference sequence). After removal of 3 bases from V and 14 bases from J, the junction contained 16 bases not matched to a gene. The length of the CDR3 is 16 residues. Here the CDR3 reads CASSLTGTGPVSRLFF. The CDR3 region has the DNA TGTGCCAGCAGTTTGACCGGGACAGGGCCCGTGTCGCGGCTGTTTTTT.

The chain combines TRBV2 with TRBJ2-1; 10 nucleotides agree with TRBD2. This CDR3 contains 19 residues. The germline gives CDR1 SNHLY, CDR2 FYNNEI. The J segment lost 0 bases and the V segment lost 8 bases, leaving 16 bases of the junction unmatched. CDR3 coding DNA: TGTGCCAGCGAGGAACGCGCTAGCGGGAGTGTCATCTCCTACAATGAGCAGTTCTTC. Amino acid sequence: CASEERASGSVISYNEQFF.

The rearrangement uses TRBV27 and TRBJ2-1; D unclear. This CDR3 has 13 amino acids. Germline lookup yields CDR1 MNHEY and CDR2 SMNVEV (reference sequence). V lost 2 bases and J 4 bases, leaving 6 bases between the germline ends. In nucleotides, the CDR3 is TGTGCCAGCAGTTTAGGTAGATACAATGAGCAGTTCTTC. This encodes CASSLGRYNEQFF.

This chain joins TRBV2 and TRBJ2-5; 7 bases line up with TRBD2. The CDR3 loop spans 12 amino acids. Looked up from germline, CDR1 is SNHLY and CDR2 is FYNNEI. After removal of 10 bases from V and 5 bases from J, the junction contained 7 bases not matched to a gene. This CDR3 is CAILTSVETQYF. The CDR3 nucleotides read TGTGCCATCCTAACTAGCGTTGAGACCCAGTACTTC.

V usage is TRBV27 and J usage is TRBJ2-5; possibly TRBD2 for D (6 bases). Germline V gives CDR1 MNHEY, CDR2 SMNVEV (reference sequence). The V end was cut by 0 bases, the J end by 2 bases, with 16 bases between. This CDR3 contains 17 residues. The CDR3 DNA is TGTGCCAGCAGTTTATCGATTGGGGGGTTCGGGCAAGAGACCCAGTACTTC. Translating gives CASSLSIGGFGQETQYF.

The chain is built from TRBV9 and TRBJ1-2; D is unresolved. The germline CDR1 and CDR2 sequences are SGDLS and YYNGEE. The CDR3 length is 15 residues. The germline V and J ends were trimmed by 0 bases and 0 bases, with 9 bases remaining between them. The CDR3: CASSVAPGANYGYTF. The CDR3 DNA is TGTGCCAGCAGCGTAGCGCCGGGAGCTAACTATGGCTACACCTTC.

The rearrangement uses TRBV19 and TRBJ1-5; 8 bases agree with TRBD1. The CDR3 consists of 16 residues. Germline-derived CDR1 and CDR2 are LNHDA and SQIVND (reference sequence). Losses at the gene ends were 3 bases for V and 5 bases for J; bases not matched to a gene: 9. CDR3 sequence reads: CASSIIRDRGDQPQHF. CDR3 nucleotide sequence: TGTGCCAGTAGTATTATTAGAGACAGGGGAGATCAGCCCCAGCATTTT. Drawing the rest from reference TRBV19 and TRBJ1-5, the complete variable domain is DGGITQSPKYLFRKEGQNVTLSCEQNLNHDAMYWYRQDPGQGLRLIYYSQIVNDFQKGDIAEGYSVSREKKESFPLTVTSAQKNPTAFYLCASSIIRDRGDQPQHFGDGTRLSIL.

The V gene is TRBV19, the J gene TRBJ1-2; the match to TRBD1 covers 11 bases. CDR3 length: 17 amino acids. The ends lost 0 bases at V and 4 bases at J; junction bases unmatched: 7. The germline V gene encodes CDR1 LNHDA and CDR2 SQIVND (reference sequence). CDR3 nucleotides: TGTGCCAGTAGTATAGACCCCGGGACAGGGGGACCCTATGGCTACACCTTC. Amino acids: CASSIDPGTGGPYGYTF.

The V gene is TRBV5-1, the J gene TRBJ1-1; 7 bases line up with TRBD1. The CDR3 is made up of 15 amino acids. Looked up from germline, CDR1 is SGHRS and CDR2 is YFSETQ. The junction had 8 bases not matched to a gene; V was cut back by 0 bases and J by 6 bases. CDR3 nucleotide sequence: TGCGCCAGCAGCTTGGCCCTCCTCGACAGGGCTGAAGCTTTCTTT. Translation: CASSLALLDRAEAFF.

The chain is built from TRBV14 and TRBJ2-1; D perhaps matches TRBD2 (6 bases). This CDR3 has 15 amino acids. In germline, CDR1 is SGHDN, CDR2 FVKESK. Trimming pared 1 base from V and 5 bases from J, leaving 12 bases between. The CDR3 loop is CASSQVHRGNNEQFF. CDR3 DNA sequence: TGTGCCAGCAGCCAAGTACATCGGGGGAACAATGAGCAGTTCTTC.

This rearrangement joins TRBV7-9 to TRBJ2-7, with 7 positions matching TRBD1. This CDR3 region has 14 residues. V gave up 5 bases and J gave up 2 bases; unmatched junction bases: 6. Germline values: CDR1 SEHNR, CDR2 FQNEAQ (reference sequence). CDR3 sequence (DNA): TGTGCCAGCAGCGCTTCCGGGACAGCCTACGAGCAGTACTTC. Amino acids: CASSASGTAYEQYF. The full variable domain, rest sourced from reference TRBV7-9 and TRBJ2-7, is DTGVSQNPRHKITKRGQNVTFRCDPISEHNRLYWYRQTLGQGPEFLTYFQNEAQLEKSRLLSDRFSAERPKGSFSTLEIQRTEQGDSAMYLCASSASGTAYEQYFGPGTRLTVT.

The chain has TRBV28 and TRBJ2-7, with D possibly matching TRBD1 (6 bases). The length of the CDR3 is 18 residues. In germline, CDR1 is MDHEN, CDR2 SYDVKM. Trimming cost V 3 bases and J 3 bases, with 24 bases left between them. CDR3 protein: CASSFRLLDLKGGYEQYF. The CDR3 DNA is TGTGCCAGCAGTTTTAGGCTTTTGGACCTCAAAGGGGGCTACGAGCAGTACTTC. Full variable domain (rest looked up from reference TRBV28 and TRBJ2-7): DVKVTQSSRYLVKRTGEKVFLECVQDMDHENMFWYRQDPGLGLRLIYFSYDVKMKEKGDIPEGYSVSREKKERFSLILESASTNQTSMYLCASSFRLLDLKGGYEQYFGPGTRLTVT.